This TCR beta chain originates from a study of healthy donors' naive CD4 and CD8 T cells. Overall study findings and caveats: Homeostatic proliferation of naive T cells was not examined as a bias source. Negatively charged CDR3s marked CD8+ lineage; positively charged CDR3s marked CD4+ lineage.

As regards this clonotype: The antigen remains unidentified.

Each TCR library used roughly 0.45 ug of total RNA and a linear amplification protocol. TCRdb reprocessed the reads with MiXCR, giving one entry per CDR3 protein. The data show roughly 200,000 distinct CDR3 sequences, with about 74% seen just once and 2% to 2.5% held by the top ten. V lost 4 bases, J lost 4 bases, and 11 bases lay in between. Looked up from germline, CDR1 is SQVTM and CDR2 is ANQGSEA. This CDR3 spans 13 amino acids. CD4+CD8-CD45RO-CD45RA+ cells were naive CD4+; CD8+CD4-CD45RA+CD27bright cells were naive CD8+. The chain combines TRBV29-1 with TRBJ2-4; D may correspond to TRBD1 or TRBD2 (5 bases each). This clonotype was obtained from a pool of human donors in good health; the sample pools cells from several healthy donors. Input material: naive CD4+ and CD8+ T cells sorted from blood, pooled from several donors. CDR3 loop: CSVGEGQKNIQYF. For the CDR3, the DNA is TGCAGCGTTGGCGAGGGGCAGAAAAACATTCAGTACTTC.